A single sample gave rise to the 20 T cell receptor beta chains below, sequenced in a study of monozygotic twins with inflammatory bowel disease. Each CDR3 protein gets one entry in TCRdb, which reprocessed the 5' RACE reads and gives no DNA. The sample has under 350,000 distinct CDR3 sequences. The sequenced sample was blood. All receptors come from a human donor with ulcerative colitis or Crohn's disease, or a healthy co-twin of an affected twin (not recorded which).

The CDR3 spells CASSLGGQSYEQYF. The chain joins TRBV7-2 to TRBJ2-7; TCRdb outputs TRBD1, but without DNA this stays unchecked. The length of the CDR3 is 14 residues. Per the germline V gene, CDR1 is SGHTA and CDR2 is FQGNSA.

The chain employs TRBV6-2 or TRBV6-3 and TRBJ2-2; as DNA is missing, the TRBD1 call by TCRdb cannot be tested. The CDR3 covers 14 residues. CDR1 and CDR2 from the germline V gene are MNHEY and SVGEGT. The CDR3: CASNKAGFTGELFF.

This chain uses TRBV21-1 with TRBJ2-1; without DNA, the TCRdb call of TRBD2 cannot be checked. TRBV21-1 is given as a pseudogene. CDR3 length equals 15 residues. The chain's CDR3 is CASGGTTGSTNEQFF.

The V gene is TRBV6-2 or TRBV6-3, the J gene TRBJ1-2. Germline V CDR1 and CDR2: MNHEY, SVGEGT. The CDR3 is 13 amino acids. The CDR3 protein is CASSFWTTDGYTF.

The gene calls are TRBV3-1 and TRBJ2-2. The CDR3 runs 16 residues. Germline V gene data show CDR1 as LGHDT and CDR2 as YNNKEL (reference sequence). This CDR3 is CASSPRQYSNTGELFF.

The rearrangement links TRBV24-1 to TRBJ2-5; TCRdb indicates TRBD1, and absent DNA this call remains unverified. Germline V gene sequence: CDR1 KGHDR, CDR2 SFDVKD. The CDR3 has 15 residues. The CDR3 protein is CATSDLVSGVWTQYF.

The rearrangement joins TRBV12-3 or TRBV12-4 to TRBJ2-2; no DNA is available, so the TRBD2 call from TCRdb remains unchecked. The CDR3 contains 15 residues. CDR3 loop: CASSQLAGETGELFF.

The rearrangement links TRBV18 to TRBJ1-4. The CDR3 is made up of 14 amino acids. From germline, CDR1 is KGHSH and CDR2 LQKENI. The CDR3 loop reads CASSPSRLEEKLFF.

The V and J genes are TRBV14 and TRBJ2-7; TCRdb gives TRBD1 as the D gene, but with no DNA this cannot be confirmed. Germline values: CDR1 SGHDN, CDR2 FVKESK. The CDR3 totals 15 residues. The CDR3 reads CASSQALGQGSEQYF.

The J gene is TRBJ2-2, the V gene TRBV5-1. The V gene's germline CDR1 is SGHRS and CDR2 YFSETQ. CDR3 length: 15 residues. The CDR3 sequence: CASSLGGKDTGELFF. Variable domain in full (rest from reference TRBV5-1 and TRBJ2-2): KAGVTQTPRYLIKTRGQQVTLSCSPISGHRSVSWYQQTPGQGLQFLFEYFSETQRNKGNFPGRFSGRQFSNSRSEMNVSTLELGDSALYLCASSLGGKDTGELFFGEGSRLTVL.

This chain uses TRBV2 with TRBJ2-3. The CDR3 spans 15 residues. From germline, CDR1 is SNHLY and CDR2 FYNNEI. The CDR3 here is CASSDGGPSTDTQYF.

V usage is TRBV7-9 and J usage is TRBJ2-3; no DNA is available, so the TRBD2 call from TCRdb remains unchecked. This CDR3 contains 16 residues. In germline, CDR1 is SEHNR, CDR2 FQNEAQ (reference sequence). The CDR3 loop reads CASSRGLAGSTDTQYF.

The CDR3 sequence is CASSRQWNEQFF. V is TRBV5-6 and J is TRBJ2-1; lacking DNA, the TRBD1 call made by TCRdb goes unchecked. CDR1 is SGHDT and CDR2 is YYEEEE in the germline V gene. CDR3 length: 12 amino acids.

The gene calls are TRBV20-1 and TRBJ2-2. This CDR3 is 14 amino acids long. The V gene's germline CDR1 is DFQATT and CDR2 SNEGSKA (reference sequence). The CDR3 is CSARAAANTGELFF.

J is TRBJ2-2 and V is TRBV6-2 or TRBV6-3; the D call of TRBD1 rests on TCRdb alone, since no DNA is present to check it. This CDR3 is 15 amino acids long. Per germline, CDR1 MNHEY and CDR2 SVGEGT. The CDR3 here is CASRTSGGFTGELFF.

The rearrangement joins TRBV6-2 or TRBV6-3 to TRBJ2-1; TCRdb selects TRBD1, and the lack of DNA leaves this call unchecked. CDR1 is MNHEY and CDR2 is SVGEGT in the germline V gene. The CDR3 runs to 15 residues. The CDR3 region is CASGDLGRGDNEQFF.

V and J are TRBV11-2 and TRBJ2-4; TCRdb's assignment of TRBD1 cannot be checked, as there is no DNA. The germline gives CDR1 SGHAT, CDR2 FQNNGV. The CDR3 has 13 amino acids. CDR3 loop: CASSNSGGGIQYF.

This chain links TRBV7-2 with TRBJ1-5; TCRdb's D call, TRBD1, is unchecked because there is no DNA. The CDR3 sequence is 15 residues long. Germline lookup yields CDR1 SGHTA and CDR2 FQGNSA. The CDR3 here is CASSLAAGAGQPQHF.

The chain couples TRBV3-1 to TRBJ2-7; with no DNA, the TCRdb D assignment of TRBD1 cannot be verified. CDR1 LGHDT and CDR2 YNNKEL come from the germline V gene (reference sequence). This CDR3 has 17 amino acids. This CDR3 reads CASSQETGGNSRYEQYF.

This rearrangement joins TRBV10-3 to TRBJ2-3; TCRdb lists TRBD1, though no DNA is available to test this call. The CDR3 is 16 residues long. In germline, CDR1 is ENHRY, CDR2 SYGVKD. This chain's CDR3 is CAISESSGGLRDTQYF.